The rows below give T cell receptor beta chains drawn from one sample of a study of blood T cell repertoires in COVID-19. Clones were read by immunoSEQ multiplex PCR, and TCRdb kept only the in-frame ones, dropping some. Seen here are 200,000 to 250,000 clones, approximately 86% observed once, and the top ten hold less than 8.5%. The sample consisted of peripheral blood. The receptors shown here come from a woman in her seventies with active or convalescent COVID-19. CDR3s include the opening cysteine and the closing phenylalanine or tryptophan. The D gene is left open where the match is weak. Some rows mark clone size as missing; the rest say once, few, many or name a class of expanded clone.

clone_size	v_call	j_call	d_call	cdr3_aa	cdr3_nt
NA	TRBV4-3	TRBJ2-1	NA	CASSQGGGDNEQFF	TGCGCCAGCAGCCAAGGGGGCGGGGACAATGAGCAGTTCTTC
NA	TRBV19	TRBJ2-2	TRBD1	CASLGQGASTGELFF	TGTGCCAGTCTGGGACAGGGGGCGAGCACCGGGGAGCTGTTTTTT
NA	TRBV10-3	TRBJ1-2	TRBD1	CAISPTGDSGYTF	TGTGCCATCAGTCCTACAGGGGACTCTGGCTACACCTTC
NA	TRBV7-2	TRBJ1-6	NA	CASSESLDSPLHF	TGTGCCAGCAGCGAGAGTTTGGATTCACCCCTCCACTTT
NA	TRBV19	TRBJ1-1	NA	CASSIVRQRNTEAFF	TGTGCCAGTAGTATCGTGAGACAGAGGAACACTGAAGCTTTCTTT
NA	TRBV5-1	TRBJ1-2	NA	CASSDFQTGMYGYTF	TGCGCCAGCAGCGATTTTCAAACAGGGATGTATGGCTACACCTTC
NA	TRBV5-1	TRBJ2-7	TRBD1	CASSPGQGSAYEQYF	TGCGCCAGCAGCCCGGGACAGGGTTCAGCCTACGAGCAGTACTTC
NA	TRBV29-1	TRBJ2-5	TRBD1	CSFSFGSGQEETQYF	TGCAGCTTTTCTTTCGGGTCGGGACAGGAAGAGACCCAGTACTTC
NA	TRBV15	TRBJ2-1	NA	CATSRDSANEQFF	TGTGCCACCAGCAGGGACAGCGCCAATGAGCAGTTCTTC
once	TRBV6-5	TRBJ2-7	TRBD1	CASSSGDYRGVQYF	TGTGCCAGCAGTTCTGGGGATTACAGGGGAGTGCAGTACTTC
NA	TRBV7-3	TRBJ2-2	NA	CASSSQGIGELFF	TGTGCCAGCAGCTCTCAGGGTATCGGGGAGCTGTTTTTT
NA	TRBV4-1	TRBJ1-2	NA	CASSQVGGGGRGGYTF	TGCGCCAGCAGCCAAGTTGGGGGCGGGGGCAGGGGCGGCTACACCTTC
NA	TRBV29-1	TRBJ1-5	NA	CSAQEVQGSNQPQHF	TGCAGCGCCCAGGAGGTCCAGGGGAGCAATCAGCCCCAGCATTTT
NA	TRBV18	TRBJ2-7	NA	CASARLGANYEQYF	TGTGCCAGCGCCCGTCTTGGGGCCAACTACGAGCAGTACTTC
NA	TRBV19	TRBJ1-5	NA	CASSEVLGGVRQPQHF	TGTGCCAGTAGTGAGGTGTTAGGGGGAGTACGGCAGCCCCAGCATTTT
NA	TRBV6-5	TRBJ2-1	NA	CASKLLGVSYNEQFF	TGTGCCAGCAAACTATTAGGGGTGTCCTACAATGAGCAGTTCTTC
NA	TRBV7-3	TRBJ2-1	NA	CASSLNQAEQFF	TGTGCCAGCAGCTTAAATCAAGCGGAGCAGTTCTTC
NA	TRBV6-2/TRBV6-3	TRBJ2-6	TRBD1	CASSVNDRGRTGANVLTF	TGTGCCAGCAGCGTAAACGACAGGGGAAGGACTGGGGCCAACGTCCTGACTTTC
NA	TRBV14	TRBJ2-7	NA	CASSEDYGHGEQYF	TGTGCCAGCAGCGAAGATTATGGCCATGGCGAGCAGTACTTC
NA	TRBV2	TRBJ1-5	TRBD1	CASTPGTGGQPQHF	TGTGCCAGCACCCCCGGGACAGGGGGGCAGCCCCAGCATTTT
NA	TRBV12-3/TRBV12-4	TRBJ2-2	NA	CASSFRGELFF	TGTGCCAGCAGTTTCCGCGGGGAGCTGTTTTTT
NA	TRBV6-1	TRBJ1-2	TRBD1	CASSEPLTGTRGYTF	TGTGCCAGCAGTGAACCGTTGACAGGGACTCGCGGCTACACCTTC
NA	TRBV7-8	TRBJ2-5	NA	CASRQTGRGETQYF	TGTGCCAGCAGACAAACGGGACGGGGGGAGACCCAGTACTTC
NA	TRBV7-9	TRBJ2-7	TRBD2	CASSISGGSYEQYF	TGTGCCAGCAGCATAAGCGGGGGCTCCTACGAGCAGTACTTC